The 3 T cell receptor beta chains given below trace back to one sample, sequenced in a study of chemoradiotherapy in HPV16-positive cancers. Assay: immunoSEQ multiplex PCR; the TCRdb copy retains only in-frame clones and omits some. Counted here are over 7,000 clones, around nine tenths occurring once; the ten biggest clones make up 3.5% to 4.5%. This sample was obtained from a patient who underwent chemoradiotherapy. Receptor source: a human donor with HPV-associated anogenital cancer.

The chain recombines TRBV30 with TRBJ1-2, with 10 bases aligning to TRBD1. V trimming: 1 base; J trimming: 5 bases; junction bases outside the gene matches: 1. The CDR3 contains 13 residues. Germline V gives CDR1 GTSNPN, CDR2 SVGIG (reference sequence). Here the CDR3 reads CAWSGTGGYGYTF. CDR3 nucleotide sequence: TGTGCCTGGAGTGGGACAGGGGGATATGGCTACACCTTC.

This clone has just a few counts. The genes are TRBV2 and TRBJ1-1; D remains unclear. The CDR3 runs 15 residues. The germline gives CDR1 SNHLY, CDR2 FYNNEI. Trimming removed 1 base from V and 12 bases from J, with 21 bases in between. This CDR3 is CASSEVMGRGKITFF. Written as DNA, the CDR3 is TGTGCCAGCAGTGAAGTCATGGGTCGAGGGAAAATCACTTTCTTT.

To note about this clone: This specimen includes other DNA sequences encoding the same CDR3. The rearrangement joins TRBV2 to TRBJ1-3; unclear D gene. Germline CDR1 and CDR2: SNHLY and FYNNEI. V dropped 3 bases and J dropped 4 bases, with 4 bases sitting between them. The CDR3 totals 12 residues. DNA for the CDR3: TGTGCCAGCAGTGAGTTGGGAAACACCATATATTTT. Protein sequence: CASSELGNTIYF.